This T cell receptor (beta chain) was captured in a study of CD8+ T cells in alopecia areata. Treatment noted: oral pan-JAK inhibitor, 5-10 mg twice daily. This clone was counted once. This CDR3 has 13 residues. Germline-derived CDR1 and CDR2 are MDHEN and SYDVKM. Trimming at V came to 3 bases and at J to 2 bases, leaving 1 base not matched to a gene. Following extraction, RNA underwent reverse transcription to cDNA, which served as the sequencing template. Using immunoSEQ multiplex PCR, the repertoire was profiled, and TCRdb retains in-frame clones only, with some absent. The top ten clones hold about a sixth of a sample with more than 90,000 clones, roughly three fifths of them seen once.

This chain uses TRBV28 with TRBJ2-7; TRBD2 aligns across 7 bases. This TCR derives from a human donor with alopecia areata. The source was CD8+ T cells sorted from blood, collected at approximately week 56, from a patient treated with tofacitinib. CDR3 bases: TGTGCCAGCAGTTTGGGGGGGACCTACGAGCAGTACTTC. It translates to CASSLGGTYEQYF. The full variable domain, its missing parts supplied by reference TRBV28 and TRBJ2-7, is DVKVTQSSRYLVKRTGEKVFLECVQDMDHENMFWYRQDPGLGLRLIYFSYDVKMKEKGDIPEGYSVSREKKERFSLILESASTNQTSMYLCASSLGGTYEQYFGPGTRLTVT.